Shown below are 5 T cell receptor beta chains from a single sample sequenced in a study of blood T cell repertoires in COVID-19. TCRdb's table, derived via immunoSEQ multiplex PCR, lists solely in-frame clones and lacks some. The data contain 110,000 or so clones, about 86% of them seen just once; the ten biggest clones take up less than 45%. The material sequenced was peripheral blood. The receptors were sampled from a man older than 75 with acute or convalescent COVID-19.

J is TRBJ2-5 and V is TRBV6-5; D uncertain. The CDR3 loop spans 15 amino acids. V lost 10 bases to trimming and J lost 4 bases, with 22 bases between them. Per the germline V gene, CDR1 is MNHEY and CDR2 is SVGAGI. CDR3 residues: CATILMAVRGETQYF. CDR3 DNA: TGTGCCACCATACTCATGGCGGTCCGAGGAGAGACCCAGTACTTC.

The genes are TRBV25-1 and TRBJ2-1; maybe TRBD2 (6 bases). This CDR3 contains 15 residues. From germline, CDR1 is MGHDK and CDR2 SYGVNS. The V end lost 3 bases, the J end lost 2 bases, and 11 bases lay between the germline ends. The CDR3 nucleotides read TGTGCCAGCAGTGATGGGGGAGGCCCCTACAATGAGCAGTTCTTC. Encoded protein: CASSDGGGPYNEQFF.

The rearrangement uses TRBV29-1 and TRBJ2-2; D remains ambiguous. The CDR3 spans 14 residues. The V gene's germline CDR1 is SQVTM and CDR2 ANQGSEA. The V end was cut by 3 bases, the J end by 1 base, with 9 bases between. The CDR3 sequence: CSVEAYGNTGELFF. The DNA of the CDR3 is TGCAGCGTTGAGGCTTATGGGAACACCGGGGAGCTGTTTTTT.

This rearrangement joins TRBV5-1 to TRBJ2-7, with unresolved D. Germline V gives CDR1 SGHRS, CDR2 YFSETQ. This CDR3 region has 12 residues. V lost 0 bases, J lost 4 bases, and 5 bases lay in between. CDR3: CASSLDGYEQYF. The CDR3 nucleotides are TGCGCCAGCAGCTTGGACGGGTACGAGCAGTACTTC.

The rearrangement links TRBV7-6 to TRBJ2-2; D possibly corresponds to TRBD2 (7 bases). V lost 1 base, J lost 4 bases, and 13 bases lay in between. The CDR3 runs to 16 residues. The germline gives CDR1 SGHVS, CDR2 FNYEAQ. The CDR3 protein is CASSLVGGPFTGELFF. The CDR3 DNA reads TGTGCCAGCAGCTTAGTGGGGGGGCCCTTCACCGGGGAGCTGTTTTTT. The full variable domain, its missing parts supplied by reference TRBV7-6 and TRBJ2-2, is GAGVSQSPRYKVTKRGQDVALRCDPISGHVSLYWYRQALGQGPEFLTYFNYEAQQDKSGLPNDRFSAERPEGSISTLTIQRTEQRDSAMYRCASSLVGGPFTGELFFGEGSRLTVL.